This T cell receptor (beta chain) is from a study of cytomegalovirus exposure and HLA in healthy donors. Study-wide results and caveats: Later analysis identified several of the most significant clusters that appeared linked to common viral pathogens. One variant, a missense change in DCLRE1C, was linked in a later analysis to TCR beta V- and J-gene trimming.

For this clone: Antigen unknown.

60 Vbeta and 13 Jbeta primers were used in PCR. Generated by immunoSEQ multiplex PCR, the TCRdb table keeps only in-frame clones and is missing some. In the table there are about 130,000 clones, about 70% of which are singletons. While unrecorded immune exposures were likely, the donors were nominally healthy when sampled. From germline, CDR1 is SGHRS and CDR2 YFSETQ. V was trimmed by 0 bases and J by 5 bases, leaving 9 bases between them. The CDR3 sequence is 14 residues long. The sample was PBMCs. The gene calls are TRBV5-1 and TRBJ1-3; possibly TRBD1 for D (5 bases). The TCR originated in a woman aged 55-75 years in good health and CMV-seropositive. The DNA for the CDR3 is TGCGCCAGCAGCTTGGAGGGGAACCGAAACACCATATATTTT. Protein product: CASSLEGNRNTIYF.